Listed here is a single TCR beta chain. Antigen unknown. CDR1 is KGHSH, CDR2 LQKENI, per germline. The V end lost 5 bases, the J end lost 5 bases, and 19 bases lay between the germline ends. The CDR3 runs 16 residues. Genomic DNA from each subset was divided evenly over several immunoSEQ plates. Data came from immunoSEQ multiplex PCR; TCRdb stores just in-frame clones and leaves some out. The sample gives 2 million or so clones, 95% of which show up once; roughly 0.13% is in the top ten. These data originate in a study of shared clonotypes between healthy human individuals. Overall study: Per donor, three plates held CD4 naive cells, three held CD4 memory, two held CD8 naive and one held CD8 memory. The study, taken as a whole, reports: The study found lower generation probabilities in non-shared clonotypes than in those shared by all four donors. The small donor group covered limited genetic and exposure diversity.

The receptor comes from a man younger than 35 in good health. The sequencing sample was made of naive CD4+ T cells sorted from blood. Subset defined: CD45RA+ positively selected. The chain carries TRBV18 and TRBJ2-1, with a tentative D call TRBD2 (6 bases). CDR3 sequence: CASSGGTAVGDNEQFF. The CDR3 coding sequence is TGTGCCAGCTCAGGAGGGACGGCGGTCGGAGACAATGAGCAGTTCTTC.